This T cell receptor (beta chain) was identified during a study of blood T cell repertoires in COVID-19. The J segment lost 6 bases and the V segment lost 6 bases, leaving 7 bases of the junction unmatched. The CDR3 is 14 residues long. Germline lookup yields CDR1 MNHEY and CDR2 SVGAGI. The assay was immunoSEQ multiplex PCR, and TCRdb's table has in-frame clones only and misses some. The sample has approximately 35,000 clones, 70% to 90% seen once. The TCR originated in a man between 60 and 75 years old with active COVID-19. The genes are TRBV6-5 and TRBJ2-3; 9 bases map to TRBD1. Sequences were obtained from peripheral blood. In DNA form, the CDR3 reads TGTGCCAGCAGGGGGACAGGGTGGAGTGATACGCAGTATTTT. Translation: CASRGTGWSDTQYF.